The rows below give T cell receptor beta chains drawn from one sample of a study of blood T cell repertoires in COVID-19. Data came from immunoSEQ multiplex PCR; TCRdb stores just in-frame clones and leaves some out. The sample lists 50,000 to 65,000 clones; approximately 90% were seen once. Sequenced: peripheral blood. The receptors here all came from a man between 45 and 60 years old with active COVID-19. CDR3s leave out the opening cysteine and the closing phenylalanine or tryptophan. The order of the fields is J gene, V gene, CDR3 protein.

>TRBJ2-3|TRBV5-5
ASSSRLVDTQY
>TRBJ1-1|TRBV24-1
ATSDSTDRGGTEAF
>TRBJ1-6|TRBV10-3
AIGPGQSSPLH
>TRBJ2-1|TRBV5-1
ASSAIGGHEQF
>TRBJ2-7|TRBV6-5
ASSYSTQGRTEQY
>TRBJ2-1|TRBV11-3
ASSSSGGAGDEQF
>TRBJ2-1|TRBV6-5
ASSYFSSGNNEQF
>TRBJ2-7|TRBV18
ASSPVNSPREQY
>TRBJ1-6|TRBV7-2
ASSLGGLAYNSPLH
>TRBJ2-5|TRBV28
ASSLAGGEAETQY